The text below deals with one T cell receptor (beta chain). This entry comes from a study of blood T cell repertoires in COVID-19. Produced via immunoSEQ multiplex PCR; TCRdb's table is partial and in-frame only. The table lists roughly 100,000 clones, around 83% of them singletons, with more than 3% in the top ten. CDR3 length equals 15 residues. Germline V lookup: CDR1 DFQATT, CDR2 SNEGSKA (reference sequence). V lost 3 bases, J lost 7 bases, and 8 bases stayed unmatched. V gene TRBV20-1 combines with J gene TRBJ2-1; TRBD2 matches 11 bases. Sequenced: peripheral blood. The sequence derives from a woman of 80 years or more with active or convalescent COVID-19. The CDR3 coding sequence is TGCAGTGCTAGTGGTCTAGCGGGAGGTAAAAATGAGCAGTTCTTC. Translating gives CSASGLAGGKNEQFF.